Listed below are T cell receptor beta chains from one sample, sequenced in a study of cytomegalovirus exposure and HLA in healthy donors. Sequenced by immunoSEQ multiplex PCR; TCRdb stores in-frame clones only, minus some. Of about 200,000 clones in the sample, approximately 82% were seen once. Sequencing used PBMCs. These receptors all stem from a woman in her 30s in good health and CMV-seropositive. Both conserved end residues are part of each CDR3.

>TRBJ2-2|TRBV6-5
CASGLAGMGGELFF
>TRBJ2-2|TRBV5-4
CASSSPPGQGVTGELFF
>TRBJ1-1|TRBV5-1
CASSLGQQGGITEAFF
>TRBJ1-2|TRBV29-1
CSVVGGGRGYTF
>TRBJ1-1|TRBV27
CASTPDSNTEAFF
>TRBJ2-7|TRBV6-6
CASSRRLPGAYEQYF
>TRBJ2-7|TRBV30
CAWSGLSGGYEQYF
>TRBJ2-2|TRBV19
CASMVREHTGELFF
>TRBJ2-1|TRBV5-6
CASTLGPGSSLVDEQFF
>TRBJ2-7|TRBV29-1
CSAESLGQGGYEQYF
>TRBJ2-1|TRBV5-1
CASRLAGADNEQFF
>TRBJ1-2|TRBV27
CASSSLTSTGGRVGYTF
>TRBJ1-1|TRBV30
CAWSVFSGSAFF
>TRBJ1-3|TRBV6-1
CASSERLLVQLSGNTIYF
>TRBJ1-5|TRBV20-1
CSASSQQPQHF
>TRBJ1-3|TRBV7-3
CASSLDGGNGNTIYF
>TRBJ2-6|TRBV6-5
CASSYGGSGANVLTF
>TRBJ1-1|TRBV9
CASSDYRVLNTEAFF
>TRBJ2-7|TRBV28
CASGSIYYEQYF
>TRBJ2-7|TRBV28
CASSYAETYEQYF
>TRBJ2-1|TRBV18
CASSPPGAARAVGEQFF
>TRBJ2-4|TRBV7-2
CASSLGLGRVAKNIQYF
>TRBJ2-7|TRBV5-1
CASSLGPSGTYEQYF
>-|TRBV7-2
CASSVTSGSNYEQYF
>TRBJ2-7|TRBV2
CASTRTGAGEQYF
>TRBJ1-2|TRBV15
CATSREGGVRNYGYTF
>TRBJ2-7|TRBV4-1
CASSQATGTSGIPYEQYF
>TRBJ2-1|TRBV5-6
CASSLRVTGSDEQFF
>TRBJ1-1|TRBV11-2
CASSSLRGVTTEAFF
>TRBJ2-7|TRBV12-2
CASRILSSLVSNEQYF
>TRBJ1-1|TRBV25-1
CASSDPTAHTEAFF
>TRBJ1-2|TRBV6-4
CASSASTTGVTNYGYTF
>TRBJ2-2|TRBV7-6
CASTLARNTGELFF
>TRBJ2-7|TRBV6-5
CASIETGGEQYF
>TRBJ2-2|TRBV28
CASSTTRRDRGNTGELFF
>TRBJ1-2|TRBV7-9
CASSFWGESYGYTF
>TRBJ2-7|TRBV7-3
CASSFGQYYEQYF
>TRBJ1-1|TRBV27
CASSPGQGLGGSEAFF
>TRBJ1-5|TRBV6-1
CASSERNQPQHF
>TRBJ1-2|TRBV15
CATSPQQDYGYTF
>TRBJ1-1|TRBV9
CASSVDSRGITEAFF
>TRBJ1-1|TRBV14
CASSPSGTIAFF
>TRBJ1-1|TRBV14
CASRPRGVFTEAFF
>TRBJ1-1|TRBV6-5
CASGDRGKAAFF
>TRBJ2-1|TRBV5-1
CASSPFGGSGSYNEQFF
>TRBJ1-5|TRBV6-6
CASSWDRVNQPQHF
>TRBJ2-3|TRBV9
CASSVDVSDYTDTQYF
>TRBJ1-1|TRBV6-5
CASSPSPGREKKAFF
>TRBJ1-5|TRBV15
CATSDFLGNQPQHF
>TRBJ2-7|TRBV18
CASSPGTGLYEQYF
>TRBJ1-2|TRBV5-4
CASSLVGLGTANYGYTF
>TRBJ2-3|TRBV7-2
CASSPTSGSVSF
>TRBJ2-1|TRBV20-1
CSAGSTNEQFF
>TRBJ2-2|TRBV2
CASSIRGTGELFF
>TRBJ2-3|TRBV5-1
CASSVTSASDTQYF
>TRBJ2-2|TRBV11-2
CASRVDRAGELFF
>TRBJ2-1|TRBV28
CASSQSGSSYNEQFF
>TRBJ2-3|TRBV27
CASSSFGQGDTDTQYF
>TRBJ2-1|TRBV19
CASSSGLAESSYNEQFF
>TRBJ2-6|TRBV18
CASSPRSRSGANVLTF